Below, 27 T cell receptor beta chains from the same sample are listed, as sequenced in a study of blood T cell repertoires in COVID-19. The data were produced by immunoSEQ multiplex PCR, yet TCRdb's version contains in-frame clones alone and is incomplete. The sample contains about 100,000 clones, 70% to 90% of which appear only once. Specimen: peripheral blood. The receptor source for this set is a woman aged 25 to 45 with acute or convalescent COVID-19.

The gene calls are TRBV19 and TRBJ1-6; TRBD1 is a possible D gene (5 bases). Germline CDR1 is LNHDA and CDR2 is SQIVND (reference sequence). The CDR3 runs to 17 residues. V lost 9 bases, J lost 0 bases, and 18 bases lay in between. In nucleotides, the CDR3 is TGTGCCAGCAGGGCGCAAGGCGGAAGCTCCTATAATTCACCCCTCCACTTT. Translation gives CASRAQGGSSYNSPLHF.

The V and J genes are TRBV6-5 and TRBJ2-3, with D tentatively TRBD2 (7 bases). Germline lookup yields CDR1 MNHEY and CDR2 SVGAGI. The V and J ends lost 3 bases and 4 bases respectively, with 17 bases between them. This CDR3 spans 16 amino acids. The CDR3 protein is CASSYGGGNWADTQYF. DNA for the CDR3: TGTGCCAGCAGTTATGGGGGGGGCAATTGGGCAGATACGCAGTATTTT.

This CDR3 is CSALDREANYGYTF. CDR3 sequence (DNA): TGCAGCGCGCTAGACAGGGAAGCTAACTATGGCTACACCTTC. V and J are TRBV29-1 and TRBJ1-2; 7 positions match TRBD1. This CDR3 is 14 amino acids long. V was pared by 7 bases and J by 0 bases, with 8 bases of the junction left unmatched. Germline CDR1 reads SQVTM; CDR2 reads ANQGSEA.

V is TRBV5-1 and J is TRBJ1-4; tentative D call: TRBD1 (6 bases). V lost 4 bases and J 1 base, leaving 8 bases between the germline ends. The CDR3 consists of 14 residues. Germline CDR1 is SGHRS and CDR2 is YFSETQ. DNA of the CDR3: TGCGCCAGCAGCGCGGACAGAACTAATGAAAAACTGTTTTTT. Amino acids: CASSADRTNEKLFF.

CDR3 protein: CASSLGQGAGREQFF. The CDR3 DNA follows: TGTGCCAGCAGCCTAGGACAGGGGGCCGGGAGGGAGCAGTTCTTC. V is TRBV11-2 and J is TRBJ2-1; 11 nucleotides line up with TRBD1. The CDR3 runs 15 residues. The ends lost 5 bases at V and 10 bases at J; junction bases unmatched: 10. Germline V lookup: CDR1 SGHAT, CDR2 FQNNGV.

The chain recombines TRBV5-1 with TRBJ2-7, with 11 bases aligning to TRBD2. With V trimmed by 0 bases and J by 7 bases, 12 bases remained unmatched. The length of the CDR3 is 17 residues. CDR1 is SGHRS and CDR2 is YFSETQ in the germline V gene. CDR3 coding DNA: TGCGCCAGCAGCTTGGGACTAGCGGGGTCTTTGTTGGGAGAGCAGTACTTC. This gives the protein CASSLGLAGSLLGEQYF.

For this clone: Compared with germline, one end of the junction differs, possibly owing to a read error. The rearrangement joins TRBV5-5 to TRBJ2-3, with 14 nucleotides matching TRBD2. CDR3 length equals 14 residues. Germline CDR1 is SGHKS and CDR2 is YYEKEE (reference sequence). The CDR3 DNA follows: TGTGCCAGCAGCCCCTGGACTAGCGGGGGGTCCCGGTCTTTC. Amino acids: CASSPWTSGGSRSF.

This chain links TRBV5-1 with TRBJ2-2; the D is unclear. The CDR3 has 13 amino acids. V was shortened by 5 bases and J by 3 bases, with 8 bases between the two germline ends. Germline loops: CDR1 SGHRS, CDR2 YFSETQ. The CDR3, as DNA: TGCGCCAGCAGGCCACAAGACACCGGGGAGCTGTTTTTT. Amino acids: CASRPQDTGELFF.

The chain recombines TRBV11-3 with TRBJ2-7; TRBD1 agrees at 7 bases. V was clipped by 5 bases and J by 3 bases; unmatched bases: 4. The CDR3 is 13 amino acids. The germline CDR1 and CDR2 sequences are SGHNT and YENEEA. In DNA, the CDR3 is TGTGCCAGCAGCCGGGACAGTTTCTACGAGCAGTACTTC. Amino acids: CASSRDSFYEQYF. Complete variable domain (other parts from reference TRBV11-3 and TRBJ2-7): EAGVVQSPRYKIIEKKQPVAFWCNPISGHNTLYWYLQNLGQGPELLIRYENEEAVDDSQLPKDRFSAERLKGVDSTLKIQPAELGDSAVYLCASSRDSFYEQYFGPGTRLTVT.

The gene calls are TRBV3-1 (or the pseudogene TRBV3-2) and TRBJ1-5; TRBD1 is a possible D gene (6 bases). Trimming removed 6 bases from V and 6 bases from J, with 12 bases in between. CDR1 and CDR2 from the germline V gene are LGHDT and YNNKEL (reference sequence). This CDR3 spans 13 amino acids. The DNA for the CDR3 is TGTGCCAGCAGTACGACAGGAGTTCAGCCCCAGCATTTT. Residues: CASSTTGVQPQHF.

The V call is TRBV5-1, the J call TRBJ2-1, with a tentative D call TRBD2 (6 bases). Trimming cost V 1 base and J 1 base, with 18 bases left between them. Germline CDR1 SGHRS, CDR2 YFSETQ. The CDR3 totals 18 residues. CDR3 sequence: CASSLTGAGGNSYNEQFF. Here the CDR3 DNA reads TGCGCCAGCAGCTTGACTGGGGCAGGAGGGAATTCCTACAATGAGCAGTTCTTC. Filled out from reference TRBV5-1 and TRBJ2-1, the complete variable domain reads KAGVTQTPRYLIKTRGQQVTLSCSPISGHRSVSWYQQTPGQGLQFLFEYFSETQRNKGNFPGRFSGRQFSNSRSEMNVSTLELGDSALYLCASSLTGAGGNSYNEQFFGPGTRLTVL.

The chain recombines TRBV7-9 with TRBJ1-2; D unresolved. V dropped 0 bases and J dropped 6 bases, with 5 bases sitting between them. In germline, CDR1 is SEHNR, CDR2 FQNEAQ (reference sequence). The CDR3 extends over 12 amino acids. CDR3 protein: CASSLASDGYTF. In nucleotides, the CDR3 is TGTGCCAGCAGCTTAGCGTCTGATGGCTACACCTTC.

The genes are TRBV7-9 and TRBJ1-4, with 9 bases lining up with TRBD1. V dropped 5 bases and J dropped 4; count of bases not matched to a gene: 5. CDR3 length: 15 residues. Germline V CDR1 and CDR2: SEHNR, FQNEAQ (reference sequence). CDR3 nucleotide sequence: TGTGCCAGCAGCACGTCGGGACAGGGTAATGAAAAACTGTTTTTT. This encodes CASSTSGQGNEKLFF.

The rearrangement uses TRBV5-1 and TRBJ1-1; D is possibly TRBD1 (5 bases). Per the germline V gene, CDR1 is SGHRS and CDR2 is YFSETQ. V was trimmed by 3 bases and J by 5 bases, leaving 11 bases between them. The CDR3 length is 13 residues. The CDR3 reads CASSYGGETEAFF. The CDR3 nucleotides read TGCGCCAGCAGCTACGGGGGGGAAACTGAAGCTTTCTTT. Variable domain in full (rest from reference TRBV5-1 and TRBJ1-1): KAGVTQTPRYLIKTRGQQVTLSCSPISGHRSVSWYQQTPGQGLQFLFEYFSETQRNKGNFPGRFSGRQFSNSRSEMNVSTLELGDSALYLCASSYGGETEAFFGQGTRLTVV.

This clone showed up just a few times. The rearrangement links TRBV7-8 to TRBJ1-5; D is undetermined. The CDR3 contains 14 residues. CDR1 SGHVS and CDR2 FQNEAQ come from the germline V gene. Trimming left V 2 bases short and J 0 bases short, with 5 bases between. DNA of the CDR3: TGTGCCAGCAGCTTACAGAATAGCAATCAGCCCCAGCATTTT. This encodes CASSLQNSNQPQHF.

The chain employs TRBV7-3 and TRBJ1-1, with 9 positions matching TRBD1. This CDR3 is 15 amino acids long. The germline CDR1 and CDR2 sequences are SGHTA and FQGTGA. The V and J ends lost 5 bases and 5 bases, in that order; junction bases with no gene match: 9. CDR3 DNA sequence: TGTGCCAGCAGCCGTACAGGACAGGGGATGACTGAAGCTTTCTTT. Translating gives CASSRTGQGMTEAFF.

CDR3 DNA sequence: TGTGCCAGCAGTCCCCGGACAGAGGATCAGCCCCAGCATTTT. Translation: CASSPRTEDQPQHF. This chain links TRBV28 with TRBJ1-5; TRBD1 is a possible D gene (6 bases). The CDR3 is 14 residues long. V was trimmed by 5 bases and J by 5 bases, leaving 13 bases between them. CDR1 MDHEN and CDR2 SYDVKM come from the germline V gene. The whole variable domain, remainder taken from reference TRBV28 and TRBJ1-5, is DVKVTQSSRYLVKRTGEKVFLECVQDMDHENMFWYRQDPGLGLRLIYFSYDVKMKEKGDIPEGYSVSREKKERFSLILESASTNQTSMYLCASSPRTEDQPQHFGDGTRLSIL.

J is TRBJ2-1 and V is TRBV2; 12 nucleotides agree with TRBD1. V shed 4 bases, J shed 8 bases, and the junction held 18 bases outside the gene matches. The length of the CDR3 is 19 residues. Germline values: CDR1 SNHLY, CDR2 FYNNEI. Here the CDR3 DNA reads TGTGCCAGCAGTGCTGGGACAGGGGGCGGCAGTTGGATATTGGATGAGCAGTTCTTC. It yields the protein CASSAGTGGGSWILDEQFF.

The chain links TRBV11-2 to TRBJ2-1, with 7 bases matching TRBD2. Germline V CDR1 and CDR2: SGHAT, FQNNGV. This CDR3 has 15 amino acids. V trimming: 3 bases; J trimming: 2 bases; junction bases outside the gene matches: 4. CDR3 in amino acids: CASSFSGLTYNEQFF. CDR3 nucleotides: TGTGCCAGCAGCTTTAGCGGGTTGACCTACAATGAGCAGTTCTTC.

The chain is built from TRBV5-1 and TRBJ2-3; D is possibly TRBD2 (7 bases). Deletions cut 7 bases from V and 4 bases from J, with 19 bases between. CDR3 length equals 15 residues. Germline assignment: CDR1 SGHRS and CDR2 YFSETQ. In DNA, the CDR3 is TGCGCCAGCCACCTAGGGGGGGGGCTCCCAGATACGCAGTATTTT. Translating gives CASHLGGGLPDTQYF.

The rearrangement joins TRBV28 to TRBJ1-2, with D hard to call. This CDR3 comprises 14 residues. Deletions cut 5 bases from V and 2 bases from J, with 12 bases between. The germline CDR1 and CDR2 sequences are MDHEN and SYDVKM. The CDR3 is CASSNLRSNYGYTF. CDR3 DNA sequence: TGTGCCAGCAGTAACCTTAGATCAAACTATGGCTACACCTTC.

This clone was detected a few times. V is TRBV7-9 and J is TRBJ1-1; D is unclear. The CDR3 extends over 14 amino acids. V shed 1 base and J shed 4 bases, with 10 bases lying between them. Germline lookup yields CDR1 SEHNR and CDR2 FQNEAQ (reference sequence). The CDR3 nucleotides are TGTGCCAGCAGCTTAGGGTCAGGTATCACTGAAGCTTTCTTT. It codes for CASSLGSGITEAFF. Together with reference TRBV7-9 and TRBJ1-1, the CDR3 gives the full variable domain: DTGVSQNPRHKITKRGQNVTFRCDPISEHNRLYWYRQTLGQGPEFLTYFQNEAQLEKSRLLSDRFSAERPKGSFSTLEIQRTEQGDSAMYLCASSLGSGITEAFFGQGTRLTVV.

This clone came up a few times. The gene calls are TRBV20-1 and TRBJ1-2; a weak D match, TRBD1 (6 bases). Between the trimmed V and J ends, which lost 3 bases and 4 bases, there was a span of 15 bases. Germline CDR1 DFQATT, CDR2 SNEGSKA (reference sequence). The CDR3 has 14 amino acids. CDR3 in amino acids: CSASLGGPVYGYTF. DNA of the CDR3: TGCAGTGCTAGTCTCGGGGGGCCGGTCTATGGCTACACCTTC.

This chain's CDR3 is CASSPGGAGGGYEQYF. CDR3 DNA: TGTGCCAGCAGTCCCGGCGGCGCAGGGGGAGGCTACGAGCAGTACTTC. The V and J genes are TRBV27 and TRBJ2-7; tentatively, D is TRBD1 (7 bases). Trimming removed 5 bases from V and 3 bases from J, with 20 bases in between. The CDR3 runs to 16 residues. CDR1 and CDR2 from the germline V gene are MNHEY and SMNVEV (reference sequence).

This chain joins TRBV12-3 or TRBV12-4 and TRBJ1-1; D remains unclear. The CDR3 loop spans 13 amino acids. Trimming removed 11 bases at V and 3 bases at J, with 16 bases between. The CDR3 DNA reads as TGTGCCTGTCGGTCGAAGCTCCACACTGAAGCTTTCTTT. Protein: CACRSKLHTEAFF.

The gene calls are TRBV10-2 and TRBJ1-3; 8 bases are shared with TRBD1. Unmatched junction bases numbered 11, after V lost 2 bases and J lost 8 bases. In germline, CDR1 is WSHSY, CDR2 SAAADI. The length of the CDR3 is 16 residues. The CDR3 bases are TGCGCCAGCAGTGAGCCCCACCTTGACAGGGGAGACACCATATATTTT. Protein sequence: CASSEPHLDRGDTIYF.

V is TRBV20-1 and J is TRBJ1-1; D not resolved. The V end was cut by 3 bases, the J end by 5 bases, with 10 bases between. The CDR3 length is 12 residues. The V gene's germline CDR1 is DFQATT and CDR2 SNEGSKA (reference sequence). Written as DNA, the CDR3 is TGCAGTGCTAGTGGATCGGGGACTGAAGCTTTCTTT. Its translation: CSASGSGTEAFF.